Each of the 2 T cell receptor beta chains below was sequenced from the same sample in a study of shared clonotypes between healthy human individuals (dated by TCRdb to 2018 to 2021). Libraries were made using the immunoSEQ multiplex PCR assay. This immuneACCESS table, as held by TCRdb, lists in-frame sequences with V and J called but not all clones. Of the missing ones, under half trace to an unresolved V gene in checked studies; the others have no known cause. The sample table records about 1 million clones; 70% to 80% of these occur just once. Clones ranked in the top ten supply about 1.5% of the sample. The specimen sequenced was memory CD4+ T cells sorted from blood. According to the study, the label for this sample's cell subset or site signals: CD45RA-negative fraction. All receptors come from a man aged 18 to 29 in good health.

The genes are TRBV5-5 and TRBJ1-5; 7 bases line up with TRBD1. Germline V lookup: CDR1 SGHKS, CDR2 YYEKEE (reference sequence). The CDR3 is 14 amino acids. Trimming at V came to 5 bases and at J to 6 bases, leaving 8 bases not matched to a gene. For the CDR3, the DNA is TGTGCCAGCAGTTCCACAGGGGTGGGTCAGCCCCAGCATTTT. This sequence encodes CASSSTGVGQPQHF.

This clone was picked up a small number of times. The rearrangement links TRBV28 to TRBJ1-1; TRBD1 is a possible D gene (5 bases). This CDR3 is 14 amino acids long. Trimming left V 5 bases short and J 6 bases short, with 16 bases between. Germline V lookup: CDR1 MDHEN, CDR2 SYDVKM. CDR3 coding DNA: TGTGCCAGCAGTGGGACGGCCGTAAGGGCTGAAGCTTTCTTT. As protein: CASSGTAVRAEAFF.